A single TCR beta chain is shown here with its context. Profiling relied on immunoSEQ multiplex PCR, and the TCRdb table lists in-frame clones only, not all of them. The sample lists more than 80,000 clones, about 89% occurring once. Trimming at V came to 3 bases and at J to 4 bases, leaving 4 bases not matched to a gene. The CDR3 is 14 residues long. Germline values: CDR1 LNHNV, CDR2 YYDKDF (reference sequence). Drawing of blood for sampling happened at baseline, at cycle 4 day 1, and at cycle 7 day 1. The data stem from a study of OX40 agonist ivuxolimab in advanced cancers. In the study overall: Ivuxolimab, an antibody acting as an agonist of OX40 (CD134), was used to treat patients. It was permissible to have had prior anti-PD-1, anti-PD-L1 or anti-CTLA-4 therapy, and around 40% had some. Three patients, one with hepatocellular carcinoma and two with cutaneous melanoma, responded partially.

The clonotype originates from an adult with an advanced solid tumor such as melanoma, head and neck, liver or kidney cancer. The chain recombines TRBV15 with TRBJ2-7; 9 nucleotides match TRBD1. Source: CD4+ or CD8+ T cells sorted from blood, taken in a trial of the OX40 agonist ivuxolimab. CDR3 nucleotides: TGTGCCACCAGCAGCCGGGACAGGGTATACGAGCAGTACTTC. Translated: CATSSRDRVYEQYF.